Presented here are 28 T cell receptor beta chains from one specimen sequenced in a study of esophageal squamous cell carcinoma under preoperative chemotherapy. Via MiXCR, TCRdb re-called the PCR reads, giving one row per CDR3 protein. Of about 16,000 distinct CDR3 sequences in the sample, around 47% were seen once. Time point noted: before preoperative PTX-NDP chemotherapy. This specimen was taken from a patient given preoperative chemotherapy. These receptors were collected from a human donor with esophageal squamous cell carcinoma. The donor label of this sample is uncertain.

The rearrangement links TRBV7-2 to TRBJ2-4; perhaps D is TRBD1 or TRBD2 (6 bases each). The germline CDR1 and CDR2 sequences are SGHTA and FQGNSA. This CDR3 has 16 residues. V was trimmed by 5 bases and J by 3 bases, leaving 17 bases between them. DNA for the CDR3: TGTGCCAGCAGCGTGGGGGCGGGACATAACAAAAACATTCAGTACTTC. Its translation is CASSVGAGHNKNIQYF.

This clonotype was detected a few times. The gene calls are TRBV12-3 or TRBV12-4 and TRBJ2-3; 7 bases are shared with TRBD2. J lost 1 base, V lost 6 bases, and 4 bases had no gene match. The CDR3 consists of 14 residues. The CDR3 protein is CASRPSGGTDTQYF. CDR3 nucleotide sequence: TGTGCCAGCAGGCCAAGCGGGGGCACAGATACGCAGTATTTT.

There are many counts of this clonotype. A clone one base away is much larger, so this may be a read error. The chain is built from TRBV11-3 and TRBJ2-5; D is perhaps TRBD1 or TRBD2 (6 bases each). The CDR3 runs 15 residues. Trimming stripped 0 bases from V and 11 bases from J, with 19 bases between. The germline V gene encodes CDR1 SGHNT and CDR2 YENEEA. The CDR3 sequence: CASSLDGTGDNEQYF. CDR3 coding DNA: TGTGCCAGCAGCTTAGATGGGACGGGGGACAATGAGCAGTACTTC.

Note on this clonotype: This may be a read error, as it is one base from a much larger clone. V and J are TRBV6-4 and TRBJ2-1; 8 nucleotides match TRBD1. V dropped 3 bases and J dropped 8; count of bases not matched to a gene: 12. The CDR3 covers 16 residues. Per the germline V gene, CDR1 is MRHNA and CDR2 is SNTAGT. The CDR3 loop reads CASSELGTGYLDEQFF. The CDR3 nucleotides are TGTGCCAGCAGTGAATTGGGGACAGGATATCTCGATGAGCAGTTCTTC.

The chain recombines TRBV7-9 with TRBJ2-1; TRBD2 might be the D (6 bases). V shed 0 bases and J shed 3 bases, with 12 bases lying between them. The CDR3 spans 16 residues. The germline V gene has CDR1 SEHNR and CDR2 FQNEAQ (reference sequence). The CDR3 spells CASSLAWRGRYNEQFF. The CDR3 region has the DNA TGTGCCAGCAGCTTAGCGTGGCGGGGCCGCTACAATGAGCAGTTCTTC.

This clonotype has at least ten counts. CDR3 in amino acids: CASSLISGSSYEQYF. As DNA, the CDR3 is TGTGCCAGCAGCTTAATTAGCGGGAGCTCCTACGAGCAGTACTTC. The V call is TRBV7-8, the J call TRBJ2-7; 9 bases align to TRBD2. The CDR3 contains 15 residues. CDR1 is SGHVS and CDR2 is FQNEAQ in the germline V gene. Trimming at V came to 2 bases and at J to 0 bases, leaving 2 bases not matched to a gene.

This clonotype has a count of ten or more. The chain carries TRBV12-3 or TRBV12-4 and TRBJ2-5; tentative D call: TRBD2 (6 bases). V lost 4 bases and J lost 5, with 11 bases in between. The CDR3 is 13 residues long. The CDR3 protein is CASSYSAGETQYF. In DNA form, the CDR3 reads TGTGCCAGCAGTTACTCAGCGGGCGAGACCCAGTACTTC.

Turning to this clonotype: Given the absence of the conserved phenylalanine or tryptophan at the CDR3 end, a read error is likely. The DNA is left out, because the CDR3 cannot be placed on it with certainty; the CDR3 is given as TCRdb lists it. The gene calls are TRBV12-3 or TRBV12-4 and TRBJ2-5. The CDR3 has 14 residues if both end residues are counted. The CDR3 reads CASSAARYQETQLS.

Turning to this clonotype: One junction end does not reproduce the germline sequence, and a read error may be involved. The CDR3 DNA follows: TGTGCGGGGAGCCGGACCGGGGATGCAGATACCCAGTATTTC. This gives the protein CAGSRTGDADTQYF. The V call is TRBV12-3 or TRBV12-4, the J call TRBJ2-3, with D perhaps matching TRBD2 (5 bases). CDR3 length: 14 residues.

This clonotype occurred a few times. The chain uses TRBV12-3 or TRBV12-4 and TRBJ2-3; TRBD1 agrees at 8 bases. J gave up 5 bases and V 1 base, and 2 bases lay outside the gene matches. The CDR3 has 14 amino acids. The CDR3 reads CASSLGTGRDTQYF. The CDR3 DNA sequence: TGTGCCAGCAGTTTAGGGACAGGGAGAGATACGCAGTATTTT.

In this sample, this clonotype turned up a few times. The chain carries TRBV12-3 or TRBV12-4 and TRBJ2-5; the match to TRBD2 covers 7 bases. The DNA end favors TRBJ2-1, so the J call may be wrong. CDR3 size: 15 residues. The CDR3 protein is CASSLGGATYNEQFF. For the CDR3, the DNA is TGTGCCAGCTCACTGGGAGGGGCAACCTACAATGAGCAGTTCTTC.

The chain joins TRBV6-1 to TRBJ2-3; D is undetermined. Germline V gene lookup returns CDR1 MNHNS and CDR2 SASEGT. The CDR3 spans 12 residues. Trimming stripped 1 base from V and 6 bases from J, with 5 bases between. DNA of the CDR3: TGTGCCAGCAGTGAAGTAGGGGATACGCAGTATTTT. This translates into CASSEVGDTQYF.

This clonotype came up a few times. The rearrangement links TRBV6-5 to TRBJ2-1, with no clear D. Germline values: CDR1 MNHEY, CDR2 SVGAGI. This CDR3 contains 14 residues. V lost 0 bases and J lost 4, with 7 bases in between. The CDR3: CASSYSSAYNEQFF. DNA for the CDR3: TGTGCCAGCAGTTACTCCTCGGCATACAATGAGCAGTTCTTC.

This chain uses TRBV6-4 with TRBJ2-3, with a weak D call TRBD2 (7 bases). This CDR3 is built from 15 residues. From germline, CDR1 is MRHNA and CDR2 SNTAGT. Trimming took 5 bases from V and 5 from J, leaving 17 bases between them. DNA for the CDR3: TGTGCCAGCAGTCTTGGTGGGGGGGCCGGAGATACGCAGTATTTT. This sequence encodes CASSLGGGAGDTQYF.

This clonotype was recorded a few times. The chain uses TRBV11-3 and TRBJ1-3; D is perhaps TRBD1 (5 bases). This CDR3 is built from 13 residues. Germline V gives CDR1 SGHNT, CDR2 YENEEA. Trimming took 5 bases from V and 7 from J, leaving 12 bases between them. CDR3 DNA: TGTGCCAGCAGCCTCGGGACGTCTAACACCATATATTTT. Translating gives CASSLGTSNTIYF.

This chain joins TRBV7-6 and TRBJ2-1, with TRBD2 matching 12 bases. Looked up from germline, CDR1 is SGHVS and CDR2 is FNYEAQ. The CDR3 totals 16 residues. After removal of 1 base from V and 3 bases from J, the junction contained 1 base not matched to a gene. This chain's CDR3 is CASSLGLAGVYNEQFF. CDR3 DNA: TGTGCCAGCAGCTTAGGACTAGCGGGAGTCTACAATGAGCAGTTCTTC.

This clonotype was counted a few times. V usage is TRBV11-2 and J usage is TRBJ2-1; weak D call: TRBD1 (5 bases). This CDR3 has 16 residues. Trimming left V 1 base short and J 5 bases short, with 15 bases between. Germline CDR1 SGHAT, CDR2 FQNNGV. CDR3 nucleotides: TGTGCCAGCAGCTTAGGTGTGGCAGGGAAACACAATGAGCAGTTCTTC. Translation gives CASSLGVAGKHNEQFF.

This clonotype has just one count. The rearrangement joins TRBV7-2 to TRBJ2-5, with D uncertain. The DNA end favors TRBJ2-7, so the J call may be wrong. Germline assignment: CDR1 SGHTA and CDR2 FQGNSA. CDR3 size: 13 residues. The DNA for the CDR3 is TGTGCCAGCAGCCCCCCCGGGCTTAACGAGCAGTACTTC. It is translated as CASSPPGLNEQYF.

The table lists this clonotype with many counts. The chain recombines TRBV6-1 with TRBJ2-1; 9 bases line up with TRBD2. The CDR3 sequence is 14 residues long. Germline V gene data show CDR1 as MNHNS and CDR2 as SASEGT. J gave up 5 bases and V 7 bases, and 6 bases lay outside the gene matches. The CDR3 spells CASTGASGNNEQFF. In DNA form, the CDR3 reads TGTGCCAGCACTGGGGCTAGCGGGAACAATGAGCAGTTCTTC.

This clonotype was observed a handful of times. The chain combines TRBV12-3 or TRBV12-4 with TRBJ2-5, with D possibly TRBD2 on 5 matching bases. The CDR3 spans 14 residues. The germline V and J ends were trimmed by 7 bases and 0 bases, with 12 bases remaining between them. This CDR3 is CASNVEGYQETQYF. For the CDR3, the DNA is TGTGCCAGCAACGTAGAGGGCTACCAAGAGACCCAGTACTTC.

In regard to this clonotype: Germline and junction disagree at one end, which may indicate a read error. The chain has TRBV12-3 or TRBV12-4 and TRBJ2-3, with 8 bases identical to TRBD2. The length of the CDR3 is 15 residues. In DNA form, the CDR3 reads TGTGCCAGCAGTTTTTTCGCGGGAGGCGGAAATGCGCAGTTTTTC. Amino acid sequence: CASSFFAGGGNAQFF.

V is TRBV7-6 and J is TRBJ2-3; tentative D call: TRBD1 (6 bases). Looked up from germline, CDR1 is SGHVS and CDR2 is FNYEAQ. V lost 5 bases to trimming and J lost 5 bases, with 17 bases between them. This CDR3 spans 15 amino acids. The CDR3, as DNA: TGTGCCAGCAGCGATAGCTCAGGGGCGGGAGATACGCAGTATTTT. Its translation is CASSDSSGAGDTQYF.

The chain uses TRBV6-1 and TRBJ2-2; 12 bases are a match to TRBD2. Germline V lookup: CDR1 MNHNS, CDR2 SASEGT. The CDR3 contains 15 residues. J was trimmed by 8 bases and V by 7 bases; bases with no gene match: 8. CDR3: CASKEATSGGGELFF. The CDR3 DNA is TGTGCCAGCAAAGAGGCTACTAGCGGGGGGGGGGAGCTGTTTTTT.

This clonotype was seen a handful of times. No conserved phenylalanine or tryptophan ends this CDR3, so it is likely a read error. No DNA is shown, since the ends of the CDR3 on it are uncertain; the CDR3 is the one TCRdb lists. Here the CDR3 reads CASPPGREL. The chain is built from TRBV6-4 and TRBJ2-4; whether TRBD1, the table's D call, matches the DNA was not checked. Germline CDR1 is MRHNA and CDR2 is SNTAGT. The CDR3 is made up of 9 amino acids, end residues included.

This clonotype appeared a single time. The chain links TRBV6-4 to TRBJ2-5, with D unresolved. Trimming took off 2 bases at V and 4 bases at J, with 14 bases between the two ends. This CDR3 comprises 15 residues. Per the germline V gene, CDR1 is MRHNA and CDR2 is SNTAGT. CDR3 DNA: TGTGCCAGCAGTGACAGGGAAGAGGTGCGAGAGACCCAGTACTTC. It translates to CASSDREEVRETQYF.

Ten or more counts support this clonotype. The chain links TRBV7-2 to TRBJ2-7, with TRBD2 matching over 8 bases. V shed 5 bases, J shed 1 base, and the junction held 7 bases outside the gene matches. CDR3 length: 15 residues. The germline V gene has CDR1 SGHTA and CDR2 FQGNSA. Here the CDR3 reads CASSPLRGGSYEQYF. DNA of the CDR3: TGTGCCAGCAGCCCCCTACGGGGGGGATCCTACGAGCAGTACTTC.

This clonotype was observed many times. The V gene is TRBV11-2, the J gene TRBJ2-1; D unclear. Germline lookup yields CDR1 SGHAT and CDR2 FQNNGV. Trimming removed 0 bases at V and 7 bases at J, with 7 bases between. The CDR3 covers 13 residues. Here the CDR3 reads CASSLERWNEQFF. CDR3 DNA: TGTGCCAGCAGCTTAGAACGATGGAATGAGCAGTTCTTC.

The chain is built from TRBV6-1 and TRBJ2-5, with TRBD2 as a possible D gene (5 bases). With 5 bases removed from V and 2 bases from J, the gap between germline ends came to 9 bases. This CDR3 spans 13 amino acids. From germline, CDR1 is MNHNS and CDR2 SASEGT. The CDR3 DNA reads TGTGCCAGCAGTACGGGAAAGCAAGAGACCCAGTACTTC. Its protein is CASSTGKQETQYF.